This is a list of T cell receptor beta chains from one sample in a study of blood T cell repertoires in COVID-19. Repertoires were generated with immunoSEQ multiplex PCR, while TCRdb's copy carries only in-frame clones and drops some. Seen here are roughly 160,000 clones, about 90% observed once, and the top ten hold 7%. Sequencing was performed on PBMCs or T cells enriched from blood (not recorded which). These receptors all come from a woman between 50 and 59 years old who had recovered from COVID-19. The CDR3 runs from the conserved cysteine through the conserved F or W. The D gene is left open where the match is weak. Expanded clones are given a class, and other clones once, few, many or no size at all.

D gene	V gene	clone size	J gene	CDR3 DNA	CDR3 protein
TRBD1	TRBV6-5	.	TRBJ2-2	TGTGCCAGCAGTTACGAGACAGGGGTAACCGGGGAGCTGTTTTTT	CASSYETGVTGELFF
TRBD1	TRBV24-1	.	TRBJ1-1	TGTGCCACCAGTGATGTACAGGGGGCGCCTGCTGAAGCTTTCTTT	CATSDVQGAPAEAFF
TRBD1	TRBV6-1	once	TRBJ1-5	TGTGCCAGCAGTGCGCAACAGGGGGCGTACGGCAATCAGCCCCAGCATTTT	CASSAQQGAYGNQPQHF
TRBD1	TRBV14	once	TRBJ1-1	TGTGCCAGCAGCCCAGCGACAGGGGGAACTGAAGCTTTCTTT	CASSPATGGTEAFF
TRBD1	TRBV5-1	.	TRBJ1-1	TGCGCCAGCAGCTGGGGCGGACAGGAGGCTGAAGCTTTCTTT	CASSWGGQEAEAFF
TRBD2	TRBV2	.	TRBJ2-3	TGTGCCAGCAGTACCCACACCAGGACTAGCGGGAGGACAGATACGCAGTATTTT	CASSTHTRTSGRTDTQYF
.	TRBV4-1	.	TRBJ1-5	TGCGCCAGCAGCCAAGTTCTCCAGGGGCGAGAACGGCAGCCCCAGCATTTT	CASSQVLQGRERQPQHF
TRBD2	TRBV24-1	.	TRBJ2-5	TGTGCCACCAGTGATTTGTATTTTTGGACTAGCGGGAGGAGGGACCAAGAGACCCAGTACTTC	CATSDLYFWTSGRRDQETQYF
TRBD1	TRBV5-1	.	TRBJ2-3	TGCGCCAGCAGCCAAGAGGACAGGGGAGGCACAGATACGCAGTATTTT	CASSQEDRGGTDTQYF
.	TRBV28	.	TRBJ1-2	TGTGCCAGCAGTCTCGAACAGGGTAACTATGGCTACACCTTC	CASSLEQGNYGYTF
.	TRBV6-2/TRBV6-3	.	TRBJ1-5	TGTGCCAGCAGTTACTCGAGTCGAAATCAGCCCCAGCATTTT	CASSYSSRNQPQHF
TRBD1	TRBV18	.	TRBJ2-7	TGTGCCAGCTCACCACCCCGGACAGGGGACTACGAGCAGTACTTC	CASSPPRTGDYEQYF
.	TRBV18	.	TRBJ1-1	TGTGCCAGCTCACCACTTTCAGAGAACACTGAAGCTTTCTTT	CASSPLSENTEAFF
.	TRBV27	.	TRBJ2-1	TGTGCCAGCAGTACCGGACTAGGGGGCTACAATGAGCAGTTCTTC	CASSTGLGGYNEQFF
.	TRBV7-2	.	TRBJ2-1	TGTGCCAGCATGGGGATCAGGGGCAACAATGAGCAGTTCTTC	CASMGIRGNNEQFF
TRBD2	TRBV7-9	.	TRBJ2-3	TGTGCCAGCAACCCTAGCGGGAGCACAGATACGCAGTATTTT	CASNPSGSTDTQYF
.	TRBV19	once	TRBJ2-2	TGTGCCAGTAGTATTATGGCTAAGGTGGACTTTAGAAACACCGGGGAGCTGTTTTTT	CASSIMAKVDFRNTGELFF
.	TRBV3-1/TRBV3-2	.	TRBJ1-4	TGTGCCAGCAGCCAACGGGGGAGTAATGAAAAACTGTTTTTT	CASSQRGSNEKLFF
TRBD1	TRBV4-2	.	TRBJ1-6	TGTGCCAGCAGCCAACGGACAGGGATCGGGGAGGGAATTTCACCCCTCCACTTT	CASSQRTGIGEGISPLHF
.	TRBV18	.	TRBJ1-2	TGTGCCAGCTCACCGATGAGGGAGGACTCCTATGGCTACACCTTC	CASSPMREDSYGYTF
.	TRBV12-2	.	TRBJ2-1	TGTGCAAGTCGCCCGCCGGATAGCGGGAGGGCAAACAATGAGCAGTTCTTC	CASRPPDSGRANNEQFF
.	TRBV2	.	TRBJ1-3	TGTGCCAGCAGTGAATCGAACACCATATATTTT	CASSESNTIYF
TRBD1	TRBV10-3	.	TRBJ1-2	TGTGCCATCGGACAGGGCTATGGCTACACCTTC	CAIGQGYGYTF
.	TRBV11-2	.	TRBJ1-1	TGTGCCAGCAGCTTAGAGGGGGGCACTGAAGCTTTCTTT	CASSLEGGTEAFF
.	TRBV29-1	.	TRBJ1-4	TGCAGCGTACAGGGCGAGAAACTGTTTTTT	CSVQGEKLFF
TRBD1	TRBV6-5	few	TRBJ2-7	TGTGCCAGCAATCCCCTGGGACAGGGAACTTTAAGGCAGTACTTC	CASNPLGQGTLRQYF
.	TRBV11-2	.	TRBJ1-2	TGTGCCAGCAGCGCTTCGCGGGTCATCGGGATCTATGGCTACACCTTC	CASSASRVIGIYGYTF
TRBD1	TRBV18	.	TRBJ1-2	TGTGCCAGCTCACCATCAAGGGGACAGGGGGCCGGGGACTATGGCTACACCTTC	CASSPSRGQGAGDYGYTF
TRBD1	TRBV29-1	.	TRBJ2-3	TGCAGCGCGCGGACAGGGGGCCGTGTGGATACGCAGTATTTT	CSARTGGRVDTQYF
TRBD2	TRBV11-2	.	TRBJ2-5	TGTGCCAGCAGCTTAGGATTGACTAGCGGGAGGGAGGAGACCCAGTACTTC	CASSLGLTSGREETQYF
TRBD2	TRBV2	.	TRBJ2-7	TGTGCCAGCGGAGGACTAGCGGGCTACGAGCAGTACTTC	CASGGLAGYEQYF
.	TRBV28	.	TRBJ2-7	TGTGCCAGCAGGGAGGCCTACGAGCAGTACTTC	CASREAYEQYF
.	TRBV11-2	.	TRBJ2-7	TGTGCCAGCAGCCCGGACAGTCTGTACGAGCAGTACTTC	CASSPDSLYEQYF
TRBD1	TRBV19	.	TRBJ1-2	TGTGCCAGTAGTACCTCGGACAGGTACGGCTACACCTTC	CASSTSDRYGYTF